The 19 T cell receptor beta chains reported below all come from one sample, sequenced in a study of T cells in Graves' hyperthyroidism and ophthalmopathy. Amplified TCR beta CDR3 regions came from RNA transcripts. HTBI primers were used for first-round RT-PCR of the TCR CDR3. TCRdb independently ran MiXCR on the multiplex PCR reads; one entry per CDR3 protein. The sample holds some 550,000 distinct CDR3 sequences, less than 25% seen once. Sequenced: blood. The receptor source for this set is a man younger than 30 with Graves' hyperthyroidism.

This clonotype occurred once. The chain uses TRBV27 and TRBJ2-7; no definite D call. The CDR3 has 15 residues. Germline V gene lookup returns CDR1 MNHEY and CDR2 SMNVEV (reference sequence). The V gene lost 4 bases and the J gene lost 2 bases, with 15 bases spanning the gap. The CDR3 region is CASSYSYTDAYEQYF. The CDR3 nucleotides read TGTGCCAGCAGTTACTCATACACAGACGCCTACGAGCAGTACTTC.

V is TRBV18 and J is TRBJ2-4, with D perhaps TRBD2 (6 bases). Trimming removed 5 bases from V and 5 bases from J, with 22 bases in between. Looked up from germline, CDR1 is KGHSH and CDR2 is LQKENI. The CDR3 spans 17 residues. Here the CDR3 reads CASSFATGTFAQNIQYF. CDR3 nucleotides: TGTGCCAGCTCATTCGCGACCGGGACTTTCGCCCAAAACATTCAGTACTTC.

This clonotype appeared many times. The rearrangement uses TRBV10-3 and TRBJ1-1, with D hard to call. The CDR3 has 15 residues. Germline V gene sequence: CDR1 ENHRY, CDR2 SYGVKD. With 6 bases removed from V and 0 bases from J, the gap between germline ends came to 14 bases. The CDR3 region is CAISPKTGMNTEAFF. The DNA of the CDR3 is TGTGCCATCAGCCCAAAGACCGGGATGAACACTGAAGCTTTCTTT.

This clonotype has at least ten counts. The CDR3 sequence: CSAREYRGVGTEAFF. The DNA of the CDR3 is TGCAGTGCTAGAGAGTATCGCGGGGTGGGAACTGAAGCTTTCTTT. The genes are TRBV20-1 and TRBJ1-1; D unclear. The CDR3 runs 15 residues. V was cut by 0 bases and J by 5 bases, with 16 bases left in between. Looked up from germline, CDR1 is DFQATT and CDR2 is SNEGSKA (reference sequence).

This clonotype was seen a few times. One base away lies a much larger clone, so this may be a sequencing read error. The V call is TRBV25-1, the J call TRBJ2-2; tentative D call: TRBD1 (5 bases). The CDR3 sequence is 17 residues long. The V end lost 3 bases, the J end lost 8 bases, and 22 bases lay between the germline ends. Germline CDR1 and CDR2: MGHDK and SYGVNS. The CDR3 reads CASSEDIPRLPTGELFF. The CDR3, as DNA: TGTGCCAGCAGTGAGGACATCCCGAGGCTACCTACGGGGGAGCTGTTTTTT.

Concerning this clonotype itself: A clone one base away is much larger, so this may be a read error. This sequence joins TRBV7-8 and TRBJ2-5; 7 positions agree with TRBD1. The CDR3 loop spans 15 amino acids. Looked up from germline, CDR1 is SGHVS and CDR2 is FQNEAQ. V lost 6 bases and J lost 4; bases outside the gene matches: 11. The CDR3: CASSTAGTELETQYF. The CDR3 bases are TGTGCCAGCAGTACCGCCGGGACAGAGTTAGAGACCCAGTACTTC.

This clonotype has a handful of counts. The chain employs TRBV6-1 and TRBJ1-1; no firm D call. V was trimmed by 6 bases and J by 2 bases, leaving 16 bases between them. The germline V gene has CDR1 MNHNS and CDR2 SASEGT. The CDR3 covers 15 residues. The CDR3 region is CASSDGRRRNTEAFF. The CDR3 DNA reads as TGTGCCAGCAGCGACGGGCGCAGGCGAAACACTGAAGCTTTCTTT.

This clonotype was found a few times. The V and J genes are TRBV6-1 and TRBJ1-2; D not certain. The CDR3 has 12 amino acids. The germline V gene has CDR1 MNHNS and CDR2 SASEGT. Trimming stripped 4 bases from V and 6 bases from J, with 9 bases between. DNA for the CDR3: TGTGCCAGCAGTGCACAGAGTGATGGCTACACCTTC. It specifies CASSAQSDGYTF.

In this sample, this clonotype turned up many times. The chain employs TRBV12-3 or TRBV12-4 and TRBJ1-2; no clear D. V shed 6 bases and J shed 6 bases, with 14 bases lying between them. The CDR3 totals 13 residues. CDR3 residues: CASSPSLVDGYTF. The CDR3 nucleotides are TGTGCCAGCAGCCCTAGTCTGGTGGATGGCTACACCTTC.

This clonotype was counted ten times or more. V is TRBV20-1 and J is TRBJ1-1; D remains ambiguous. Germline V lookup: CDR1 DFQATT, CDR2 SNEGSKA (reference sequence). Trimming removed 6 bases at V and 0 bases at J, with 14 bases between. The CDR3 spans 14 residues. CDR3 in amino acids: CSAPRGEMNTEAFF. Written as DNA, the CDR3 is TGCAGTGCACCCCGGGGAGAAATGAACACTGAAGCTTTCTTT.

This clonotype was recorded at least ten times. The V and J genes are TRBV28 and TRBJ2-4; 12 nucleotides agree with TRBD2. CDR3 length: 15 amino acids. Germline V gene lookup returns CDR1 MDHEN and CDR2 SYDVKM. The J segment lost 5 bases and the V segment lost 7 bases, leaving 6 bases of the junction unmatched. DNA of the CDR3: TGTGCCAGCATTCCTAGCGGGGGGGTCGAAAACATTCAGTACTTC. Translated: CASIPSGGVENIQYF.

This clonotype was picked up many times. J is TRBJ2-7 and V is TRBV6-1; D may be TRBD2 (5 bases). Deletions cut 4 bases from V and 3 bases from J, with 16 bases between. The CDR3 contains 15 residues. Germline-derived CDR1 and CDR2 are MNHNS and SASEGT. The chain's CDR3 is CASSVAGEEGYEQYF. CDR3 DNA sequence: TGTGCCAGCAGTGTAGCTGGGGAAGAGGGCTACGAGCAGTACTTC.

In its sample, this clonotype was seen many times. The chain recombines TRBV12-5 with TRBJ2-7, with unresolved D. This CDR3 is built from 12 residues. V gave up 0 bases and J gave up 4 bases, with 4 bases separating them. Germline loops: CDR1 LGHNT, CDR2 FRNRAP. DNA of the CDR3: TGTGCTAGTGGTTTGGTAATATACGAGCAGTACTTC. Protein: CASGLVIYEQYF.

The chain uses TRBV20-1 and TRBJ2-7, with 9 bases aligning to TRBD1. This CDR3 is built from 15 residues. Germline CDR1 and CDR2: DFQATT and SNEGSKA (reference sequence). The J segment lost 4 bases and the V segment lost 1 base, leaving 8 bases of the junction unmatched. Written as DNA, the CDR3 is TGCAGTGCTAGAGGAGGGGGGACAGGGCTTTACGAGCAGTACTTC. Translated, it gives CSARGGGTGLYEQYF.

This clonotype was seen many times. The chain is built from TRBV12-3 or TRBV12-4 and TRBJ1-1; 7 bases line up with TRBD1. After removal of 2 bases from V and 8 bases from J, the junction contained 5 bases not matched to a gene. This CDR3 contains 13 residues. CDR3 protein: CASSLMGGQEAFF. The CDR3, as DNA: TGTGCCAGCAGTTTAATGGGGGGACAGGAAGCTTTCTTT.

V and J are TRBV4-1 and TRBJ2-7; the match to TRBD1 covers 11 bases. This CDR3 contains 15 residues. Germline-derived CDR1 and CDR2 are MGHRA and YSYEKL. The V and J ends lost 2 bases and 5 bases, in that order; junction bases with no gene match: 5. CDR3 sequence (DNA): TGCGCCAGCAGCCAATATGGGACAGGGGGTGACGAGCAGTACTTC. It codes for CASSQYGTGGDEQYF.

There are many counts of this clonotype. The chain is built from TRBV28 and TRBJ1-1; TRBD1 matches at 7 bases. Looked up from germline, CDR1 is MDHEN and CDR2 is SYDVKM. The J segment lost 1 base and the V segment lost 4 bases, leaving 6 bases of the junction unmatched. This CDR3 is 15 amino acids long. CDR3 nucleotides: TGTGCCAGCAGTTCGCCGGGACAGTCGAACACTGAAGCTTTCTTT. This codes for CASSSPGQSNTEAFF.

Note on this clonotype: The junction shows a germline mismatch at one end, possibly a read error. The rearrangement links TRBV27 to TRBJ2-7; D remains ambiguous. This CDR3 is 13 amino acids long. The germline CDR1 and CDR2 sequences are MNHEY and SMNVEV (reference sequence). CDR3: CASSFGPLYEQHF. The CDR3 DNA reads TGTGCCAGCAGTTTCGGTCCTCTCTACGAGCAGCACTTC.

The sample holds many counts of this clonotype. The chain has TRBV6-2 or TRBV6-3 and TRBJ2-7; D not resolved. CDR3 size: 13 residues. V lost 6 bases and J lost 3, with 12 bases in between. The germline gives CDR1 MNHEY, CDR2 SVGEGT. As DNA, the CDR3 is TGTGCCAGCAGCCCTGAGGCGGACTACGAGCAGTACTTC. Translation gives CASSPEADYEQYF.